This TCR beta chain was obtained from a study of T cells in tumors after PD-1 blockade. Data came from immunoSEQ multiplex PCR; TCRdb stores just in-frame clones and leaves some out. The sample lists tens of thousands of clones; roughly four fifths were seen once. CDR3 size: 15 residues. Germline CDR1 and CDR2: SGHNT and YENEEA. V lost 2 bases, J lost 0 bases, and 2 bases stayed unmatched. Sample: PBMCs, taken after anti-PD-1 treatment. The source of this sequence is a human donor with basal cell carcinoma. This chain links TRBV11-3 with TRBJ2-3; 7 nucleotides agree with TRBD2. CDR3 DNA sequence: TGTGCCAGCAGCTTATGGGGAGGGAGCACAGATACGCAGTATTTT. This gives the protein CASSLWGGSTDTQYF. The full variable domain, completed using reference TRBV11-3 and TRBJ2-3, is EAGVVQSPRYKIIEKKQPVAFWCNPISGHNTLYWYLQNLGQGPELLIRYENEEAVDDSQLPKDRFSAERLKGVDSTLKIQPAELGDSAVYLCASSLWGGSTDTQYFGPGTRLTVL.